The sequence of this TCR beta chain was determined in a study of beta chain bispecific antibodies for T cell cancers. The study, taken as a whole, reports: Only targeted and closely related TRBV genes appeared affected. Most targeted TRBV signal came from the leukemia cell line cells, not normal T cells. Anti-TRBV12 exposure, compared with anti-CD19, reduced the TRBV12-3 proportion of TRBV signal by roughly 99%.

Germline lookup yields CDR1 ENHRY and CDR2 SYGVKD. Between the trimmed V and J ends, which lost 4 bases and 5 bases, there was a span of 12 bases. This CDR3 spans 13 amino acids. TCRdb recomputed calls from the 5' RACE reads with MiXCR, one row per CDR3 protein. Here the sample spans 20,000 to 25,000 distinct CDR3 sequences, about 2% being singletons. This clonotype was observed at least ten times. The antigen remains unidentified. Either OKT3 anti-CD3 antibody or CD3/CD28 beads expanded T cells from blood mononuclear cells over 3 days. Jurkat-T cell coculture with anti-TRBV12, compared with an anti-CD19 control. Cocultures held 5 x 10^4 normal T cells, 5 x 10^4 targets, and bispecific antibody.

The chain recombines TRBV10-3 with TRBJ2-7, with a weak D call TRBD2 (5 bases). The material was healthy donor T cells cultured with leukemia cells, obtained from a culture containing a bispecific antibody targeting TCR Vbeta12. The source is a human donor in good health. Some clones in this sample may be carry-over from other donors' samples. The CDR3 loop reads CAISGTGMDEQYF. The DNA for the CDR3 is TGTGCCATCAGTGGGACTGGTATGGACGAGCAGTACTTC.